One and the same sample provided the 21 T cell receptor beta chains below, sequenced in a study of shared clonotypes between healthy human individuals. Profiled with immunoSEQ multiplex PCR; TCRdb holds only in-frame clones, not every one. The table records some 1.5 million clones, about 96% of them present only once. The sample was naive CD4+ T cells sorted from blood. Subset meaning: CD45RA+ positively selected. The receptors come from a man younger than 45 in good health.

Here the CDR3 DNA reads TGTGCCAGCAGCTTCTTTATGACTAGCGGGAGAAGTAACGAGCAGTACTTC. It specifies CASSFFMTSGRSNEQYF. The J gene is TRBJ2-7, the V gene TRBV5-8, with 12 bases matching TRBD2. The V gene's germline CDR1 is SGHTS and CDR2 YDEGEE. Trimming at V came to 2 bases and at J to 5 bases, leaving 11 bases not matched to a gene. CDR3 length equals 17 residues.

V and J are TRBV29-1 and TRBJ2-5; TRBD2 is a possible D gene (5 bases). Germline values: CDR1 SQVTM, CDR2 ANQGSEA. CDR3 length: 14 residues. V lost 4 bases to trimming and J lost 2 bases, with 14 bases between them. The CDR3 protein is CSVGRWQEQETQYF. The CDR3 coding sequence is TGCAGCGTTGGGAGGTGGCAGGAGCAAGAGACCCAGTACTTC. Using reference TRBV29-1 and TRBJ2-5 for the parts outside the CDR3, the full variable domain is SAVISQKPSRDICQRGTSLTIQCQVDSQVTMMFWYRQQPGQSLTLIATANQGSEATYESGFVIDKFPISRPNLTFSTLTVSNMSPEDSSIYLCSVGRWQEQETQYFGPGTRLLVL.

The rearrangement uses TRBV6-6 and TRBJ2-2; tentatively, D is TRBD1 or TRBD2 (5 bases each). Trimming left V 10 bases short and J 4 bases short, with 16 bases between. This CDR3 is 14 amino acids long. Germline V gene data show CDR1 as MNHNY and CDR2 as SVGAGI (reference sequence). CDR3 DNA: TGTGCCATTAGAGCGGACATCCCCACCGGGGAGCTGTTTTTT. Translation: CAIRADIPTGELFF.

The chain links TRBV5-1 to TRBJ1-1; a possible D gene is TRBD1 (5 bases). Looked up from germline, CDR1 is SGHRS and CDR2 is YFSETQ. The V end was cut by 1 base, the J end by 4 bases, with 17 bases between. This CDR3 region has 16 residues. CDR3 in amino acids: CASSLFTTGPGTEAFF. The CDR3, as DNA: TGCGCCAGCAGCTTGTTTACTACGGGGCCGGGCACTGAAGCTTTCTTT. The full variable domain, in which reference TRBV5-1 and TRBJ1-1 provide the parts outside the CDR3, is KAGVTQTPRYLIKTRGQQVTLSCSPISGHRSVSWYQQTPGQGLQFLFEYFSETQRNKGNFPGRFSGRQFSNSRSEMNVSTLELGDSALYLCASSLFTTGPGTEAFFGQGTRLTVV.

This chain links TRBV5-6 with TRBJ1-4; D gene ambiguous. Between the trimmed V and J ends, which lost 4 bases and 0 bases, there was a span of 10 bases. This CDR3 has 15 amino acids. CDR1 is SGHDT and CDR2 is YYEEEE in the germline V gene. DNA of the CDR3: TGTGCCAGCAGCGAGAAGGTTGCAACTAATGAAAAACTGTTTTTT. Protein sequence: CASSEKVATNEKLFF.

CDR3 nucleotides: TGCGCCAGCAGCTTCGGGGCAGGGTTGTACAATGAGCAGTTCTTC. Translating it yields CASSFGAGLYNEQFF. The chain links TRBV5-1 to TRBJ2-1; D tentatively reads TRBD1 or TRBD2 (5 bases each). The CDR3 is 15 amino acids. Germline lookup yields CDR1 SGHRS and CDR2 YFSETQ. V dropped 2 bases and J dropped 4 bases, with 13 bases sitting between them. The variable domain in full, completed from reference TRBV5-1 and TRBJ2-1, reads KAGVTQTPRYLIKTRGQQVTLSCSPISGHRSVSWYQQTPGQGLQFLFEYFSETQRNKGNFPGRFSGRQFSNSRSEMNVSTLELGDSALYLCASSFGAGLYNEQFFGPGTRLTVL.

This clone was detected only once. CDR3 nucleotides: TGTGCCAGTAGTCCGAGGGGGGGAAGTCCCCATGAGCAGTTCTTC. Its translation is CASSPRGGSPHEQFF. The V and J genes are TRBV19 and TRBJ2-1, with D possibly TRBD2 on 7 matching bases. The length of the CDR3 is 15 residues. Trimming left V 5 bases short and J 8 bases short, with 19 bases between. Germline loops: CDR1 LNHDA, CDR2 SQIVND (reference sequence).

The J gene is TRBJ1-2, the V gene TRBV9; D is perhaps TRBD1 (6 bases). The CDR3 is 16 amino acids. Germline-derived CDR1 and CDR2 are SGDLS and YYNGEE. V shed 6 bases and J shed 0 bases, with 18 bases lying between them. The CDR3 region has the DNA TGTGCCAGCACCCGCGGGGGCGCGATTCCTAACTATGGCTACACCTTC. Amino acids: CASTRGGAIPNYGYTF.

This chain uses TRBV5-1 with TRBJ2-1; 11 bases line up with TRBD2. The V gene's germline CDR1 is SGHRS and CDR2 YFSETQ. The CDR3 extends over 17 amino acids. V was clipped by 4 bases and J by 4 bases; unmatched bases: 10. The CDR3 spells CASSLTSGNAGYNEQFF. The CDR3 nucleotides read TGCGCCAGCAGCCTGACTAGCGGGAACGCGGGATACAATGAGCAGTTCTTC.

In DNA, the CDR3 is TGCGCCAGCACCAATTCCGATACGCAGTATTTT. It encodes CASTNSDTQYF. The genes are TRBV5-1 and TRBJ2-3; D uncertain. With 6 bases removed from V and 6 bases from J, the gap between germline ends came to 8 bases. The CDR3 consists of 11 residues. Germline V gene data show CDR1 as SGHRS and CDR2 as YFSETQ.

This chain uses TRBV6-1 with TRBJ1-1; D is ambiguous. The CDR3 totals 14 residues. Germline V gene lookup returns CDR1 MNHNS and CDR2 SASEGT. V lost 2 bases and J lost 4, with 11 bases in between. The CDR3, as DNA: TGTGCCAGCAGTGAAACAAGGGTGGGCACTGAAGCTTTCTTT. Protein: CASSETRVGTEAFF.

The chain is built from TRBV5-1 and TRBJ2-1, with D hard to call. This CDR3 is built from 15 residues. In germline, CDR1 is SGHRS, CDR2 YFSETQ. The germline V and J ends were trimmed by 0 bases and 6 bases, with 13 bases remaining between them. CDR3 loop: CASSLGPHTSNEQFF. In DNA, the CDR3 is TGCGCCAGCAGCTTGGGACCCCACACCTCCAATGAGCAGTTCTTC.

As regards this clone: Other nucleotide sequences from this sample produce the same CDR3. The genes are TRBV29-1 and TRBJ1-1; D uncertain. The V gene lost 5 bases and the J gene lost 2 bases, with 12 bases spanning the gap. Germline CDR1 and CDR2: SQVTM and ANQGSEA. The CDR3 runs to 13 residues. This chain's CDR3 is CSVKGRLNTEAFF. CDR3 in DNA: TGCAGCGTTAAGGGCAGACTAAACACTGAAGCTTTCTTT.

The chain joins TRBV28 to TRBJ2-2, with D perhaps TRBD2 (7 bases). This CDR3 comprises 17 residues. Trimming cost V 1 base and J 5 bases, with 17 bases left between them. Per germline, CDR1 MDHEN and CDR2 SYDVKM. CDR3 in DNA: TGTGCCAGCAGTTTATCCCCCCTGGGGAGGGGGACCGGGGAGCTGTTTTTT. Translating gives CASSLSPLGRGTGELFF.

CDR3 DNA sequence: TGTGCCAGCAGGAAAACAGGGGGCCTCTCCTCTGGGGCCAACGTCCTGACTTTC. It encodes CASRKTGGLSSGANVLTF. This chain links TRBV5-6 with TRBJ2-6; 9 bases agree with TRBD1. The ends lost 5 bases at V and 0 bases at J; junction bases unmatched: 9. The germline gives CDR1 SGHDT, CDR2 YYEEEE. The CDR3 has 18 amino acids.

V and J are TRBV6-5 and TRBJ2-5; TRBD1 might be the D (5 bases). This CDR3 spans 16 amino acids. Trimming shortened V by 0 bases and J by 2 bases, and 13 bases separated the two germline ends. The germline CDR1 and CDR2 sequences are MNHEY and SVGAGI. The CDR3 here is CASSYSQGMIQETQYF. The CDR3 region has the DNA TGTGCCAGCAGTTACTCCCAGGGAATGATACAAGAGACCCAGTACTTC.

This chain joins TRBV6-1 and TRBJ2-3, with TRBD2 identical over 9 bases. CDR1 and CDR2 (germline): MNHNS, SASEGT. V trimming: 4 bases; J trimming: 1 base; junction bases outside the gene matches: 9. The length of the CDR3 is 17 residues. CDR3 protein: CASSVRLAESGTDTQYF. The CDR3 DNA sequence: TGTGCCAGCAGTGTAAGACTAGCGGAGTCCGGCACAGATACGCAGTATTTT.

The CDR3 is CASSLVSTLISYNEQFF. CDR3 bases: TGCGCCAGCAGCTTGGTATCGACCCTGATCTCCTACAATGAGCAGTTCTTC. The V gene is TRBV5-1, the J gene TRBJ2-1; D is undetermined. The V gene's germline CDR1 is SGHRS and CDR2 YFSETQ. The ends were cut back, 0 bases at V and 0 bases at J, with 13 bases in the middle. The CDR3 length is 17 residues.

This chain joins TRBV5-1 and TRBJ2-1; tentatively, D is TRBD1 or TRBD2 (5 bases each). The CDR3 extends over 15 amino acids. The germline V gene encodes CDR1 SGHRS and CDR2 YFSETQ. V shed 4 bases and J shed 0 bases, with 11 bases lying between them. The CDR3 region has the DNA TGCGCCAGCAGCACAGGACTCGGCTCCTACAATGAGCAGTTCTTC. Amino acids: CASSTGLGSYNEQFF.

CDR3 DNA sequence: TGTGCCAGCAGCTACCAAGGGACAGGGAACACTGAAGCTTTCTTT. Amino acids: CASSYQGTGNTEAFF. The chain recombines TRBV5-4 with TRBJ1-1; 8 positions agree with TRBD1. V was pared by 3 bases and J by 1 base, with 5 bases of the junction left unmatched. The V gene's germline CDR1 is SGHNT and CDR2 YYREEE (reference sequence). The CDR3 runs to 15 residues.

The CDR3 nucleotides read TGCAGCGCTGGCATGACAGGGAACACTGAAGCTTTCTTT. Protein product: CSAGMTGNTEAFF. This chain links TRBV29-1 with TRBJ1-1; weak D call: TRBD1 (6 bases). Trimming left V 7 bases short and J 1 base short, with 13 bases between. This CDR3 comprises 13 residues. Germline lookup yields CDR1 SQVTM and CDR2 ANQGSEA.